These 15 T cell receptor beta chains came from one sample sequenced in a study of T cell changes during pregnancy in multiple sclerosis. The repertoire was sequenced with immunoSEQ multiplex PCR; TCRdb's copy has only in-frame clones and lacks some. The table lists tens of thousands of clones, 90% to 95% of them singletons. The sequencing used peripheral blood, collected in the second trimester of pregnancy. These receptors were obtained from a female donor with multiple sclerosis, enrolled in a pregnancy study.

The chain joins TRBV6-5 to TRBJ2-4; 7 bases line up with TRBD2. Germline V gene lookup returns CDR1 MNHEY and CDR2 SVGAGI. The CDR3 has 12 amino acids. Losses at the gene ends were 4 bases for V and 12 bases for J; bases not matched to a gene: 6. The CDR3 region has the DNA TGTGCCAGCAGTTCCCGGACTAGTCATCAGTACTTC. Protein sequence: CASSSRTSHQYF.

The chain recombines TRBV29-1 with TRBJ2-7; D not certain. Germline values: CDR1 SQVTM, CDR2 ANQGSEA. The CDR3 contains 13 residues. Trimming shortened V by 4 bases and J by 1 base, and 11 bases separated the two germline ends. The CDR3 coding sequence is TGCAGCGTTGTTCTCACTGTGTCCTACGAGCAGTACTTC. Translated: CSVVLTVSYEQYF.

The J gene is TRBJ1-5, the V gene TRBV11-2; perhaps TRBD1 as D (6 bases). The CDR3 has 15 residues. Germline V gives CDR1 SGHAT, CDR2 FQNNGV. Trimming left V 1 base short and J 7 bases short, with 14 bases between. Here the CDR3 DNA reads TGTGCCAGCAGCTTAGTGGCCAGCACAGGGCAGCCCCAGCATTTT. Its protein product is CASSLVASTGQPQHF.

This chain connects TRBV6-5 to TRBJ1-1; TRBD1 matches 8 bases. CDR3 size: 14 residues. The germline V gene has CDR1 MNHEY and CDR2 SVGAGI. With V trimmed by 6 bases and J by 8 bases, 11 bases remained unmatched. The CDR3 sequence: CASSHQGAGGEAFF. The CDR3 nucleotides read TGTGCCAGCAGCCACCAGGGGGCTGGGGGGGAAGCTTTCTTT.

The sample holds a few counts of this clone. The chain is built from TRBV27 and TRBJ1-2, with TRBD1 matching over 7 bases. J was trimmed by 7 bases and V by 3 bases; bases with no gene match: 5. This CDR3 region has 13 residues. In germline, CDR1 is MNHEY, CDR2 SMNVEV (reference sequence). As DNA, the CDR3 is TGTGCCAGCAGTTTCAGGGGGGAACGTGGCTACACCTTC. Protein product: CASSFRGERGYTF.

The table lists this clone with a count of one. The J gene is TRBJ1-1, the V gene TRBV18, with 8 positions matching TRBD1. CDR1 is KGHSH and CDR2 is LQKENI in the germline V gene. The CDR3 contains 14 residues. V trimming: 4 bases; J trimming: 1 base; junction bases outside the gene matches: 2. CDR3: CASSLGQGNTEAFF. The CDR3 DNA follows: TGTGCCAGCTCACTAGGACAGGGGAACACTGAAGCTTTCTTT.

The J gene is TRBJ2-5, the V gene TRBV5-1; no clear D. The V end lost 1 base, the J end lost 3 bases, and 7 bases lay between the germline ends. There are 13 residues in the CDR3. CDR1 is SGHRS and CDR2 is YFSETQ in the germline V gene. CDR3 DNA: TGCGCCAGCAGCTTGATCTCTGAAGAGACCCAGTACTTC. It codes for CASSLISEETQYF. The full variable domain, in which reference TRBV5-1 and TRBJ2-5 provide the parts outside the CDR3, is KAGVTQTPRYLIKTRGQQVTLSCSPISGHRSVSWYQQTPGQGLQFLFEYFSETQRNKGNFPGRFSGRQFSNSRSEMNVSTLELGDSALYLCASSLISEETQYFGPGTRLLVL.

The chain links TRBV9 to TRBJ1-2, with 7 nucleotides matching TRBD1. The CDR3 runs to 14 residues. Per the germline V gene, CDR1 is SGDLS and CDR2 is YYNGEE. The V and J ends lost 0 bases and 4 bases, in that order; junction bases with no gene match: 3. The CDR3 coding sequence is TGTGCCAGCAGCGTAGCGGGACAGAGCTATGGCTACACCTTC. Translation: CASSVAGQSYGYTF.

V is TRBV5-1 and J is TRBJ2-2; 11 nucleotides agree with TRBD2. Germline values: CDR1 SGHRS, CDR2 YFSETQ. J was trimmed by 6 bases and V by 4 bases; bases with no gene match: 2. The CDR3 sequence is 14 residues long. The CDR3 reads CASSISGGAGELFF. The CDR3 DNA is TGCGCCAGCAGCATTAGCGGGGGGGCCGGGGAGCTGTTTTTT.

The CDR3 nucleotides are TGTGCCAGCAGCCGGGACAGGGGACAGCCGGGGGAAAAACTGTTTTTT. Translation: CASSRDRGQPGEKLFF. The chain is built from TRBV4-2 and TRBJ1-4, with 10 nucleotides matching TRBD1. V was clipped by 4 bases and J by 8 bases; unmatched bases: 10. Germline V CDR1 and CDR2: LGHNA, YNFKEQ. This CDR3 comprises 16 residues.

This sequence joins TRBV29-1 and TRBJ1-1, with D unclear. The CDR3 runs 12 residues. The V gene lost 4 bases and the J gene lost 0 bases, with 6 bases spanning the gap. Germline CDR1 SQVTM, CDR2 ANQGSEA. The CDR3 coding sequence is TGCAGCGTTGGACACATGAACACTGAAGCTTTCTTT. Translating it yields CSVGHMNTEAFF.

This clone was seen just once. The chain carries TRBV7-8 and TRBJ1-5, with D unclear. This CDR3 is 13 amino acids long. Germline assignment: CDR1 SGHVS and CDR2 FQNEAQ. The V gene lost 5 bases and the J gene lost 6 bases, with 11 bases spanning the gap. The CDR3 DNA is TGTGCCAGCAGCCTCTCTGGGAGTCAGCCCCAGCATTTT. Its protein product is CASSLSGSQPQHF.

The V call is TRBV10-3, the J call TRBJ1-5; a weak D match, TRBD1 (5 bases). CDR1 and CDR2 from the germline V gene are ENHRY and SYGVKD. The V end lost 3 bases, the J end lost 3 bases, and 12 bases lay between the germline ends. The CDR3 is 15 amino acids. CDR3 region: CAISEHDSNNQPQHF. The CDR3 DNA reads as TGTGCCATCAGTGAACACGACAGTAACAATCAGCCCCAGCATTTT.

The CDR3 DNA follows: TGTGCCAGCAGTGGAACGGGGGAAAAACTGTTTTTT. Residues: CASSGTGEKLFF. The chain combines TRBV2 with TRBJ1-4, with D uncertain. This CDR3 contains 12 residues. Trimming pared 4 bases from V and 8 bases from J, leaving 8 bases between. Germline assignment: CDR1 SNHLY and CDR2 FYNNEI. The whole variable domain, filled in from reference TRBV2 and TRBJ1-4, reads EPEVTQTPSHQVTQMGQEVILRCVPISNHLYFYWYRQILGQKVEFLVSFYNNEISEKSEIFDDQFSVERPDGSNFTLKIRSTKLEDSAMYFCASSGTGEKLFFGSGTQLSVL.

The table lists this clone with a count of one. This sequence joins TRBV6-1 and TRBJ1-5, with TRBD1 matching over 8 bases. V lost 6 bases to trimming and J lost 2 bases; unmatched junction nucleotides: 3. Germline CDR1 and CDR2: MNHNS and SASEGT. This CDR3 contains 14 residues. CDR3 DNA: TGTGCCAGCAGCGGACAGGGTGGCAATCAGCCCCAGCATTTT. This sequence encodes CASSGQGGNQPQHF.